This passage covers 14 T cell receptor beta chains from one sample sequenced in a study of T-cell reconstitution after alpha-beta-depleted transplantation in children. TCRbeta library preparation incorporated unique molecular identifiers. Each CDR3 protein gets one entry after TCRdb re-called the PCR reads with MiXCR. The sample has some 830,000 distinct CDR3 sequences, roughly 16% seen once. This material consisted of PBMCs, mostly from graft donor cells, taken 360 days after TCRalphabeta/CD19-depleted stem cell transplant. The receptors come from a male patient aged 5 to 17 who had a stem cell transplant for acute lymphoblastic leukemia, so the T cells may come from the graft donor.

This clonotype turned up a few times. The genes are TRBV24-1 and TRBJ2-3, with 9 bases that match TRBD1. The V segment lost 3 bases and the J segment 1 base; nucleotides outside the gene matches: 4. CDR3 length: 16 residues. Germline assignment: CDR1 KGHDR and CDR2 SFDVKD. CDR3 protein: CATSDKTGGCTDTQYF. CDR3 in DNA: TGTGCCACCAGTGATAAAACAGGGGGCTGCACAGATACGCAGTATTTT.

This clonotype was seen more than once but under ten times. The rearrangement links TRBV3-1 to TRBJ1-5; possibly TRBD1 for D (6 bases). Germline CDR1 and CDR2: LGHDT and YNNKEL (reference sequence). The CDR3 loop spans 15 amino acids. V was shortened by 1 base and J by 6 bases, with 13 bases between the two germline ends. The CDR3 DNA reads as TGTGCCAGCAGCCAAGGGGGGGCAGGGTCTCAGCCCCAGCATTTT. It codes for CASSQGGAGSQPQHF.

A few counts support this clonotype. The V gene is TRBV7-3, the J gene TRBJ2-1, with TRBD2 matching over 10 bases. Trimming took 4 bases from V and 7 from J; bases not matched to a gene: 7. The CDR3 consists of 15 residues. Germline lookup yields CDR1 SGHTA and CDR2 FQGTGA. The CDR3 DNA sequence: TGTGCCAGCAGCTCGCTAGCGGGAGATGGGAATGAGCAGTTCTTC. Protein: CASSSLAGDGNEQFF.

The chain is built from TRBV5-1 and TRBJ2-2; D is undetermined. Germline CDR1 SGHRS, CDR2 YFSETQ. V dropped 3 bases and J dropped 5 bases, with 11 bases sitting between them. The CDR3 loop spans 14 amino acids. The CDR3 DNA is TGCGCCAGCAGCTCAGAGGTTCGAACCGGGGAGCTGTTTTTT. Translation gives CASSSEVRTGELFF.

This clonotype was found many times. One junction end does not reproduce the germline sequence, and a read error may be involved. CDR3 DNA sequence: TGCGCCAGCAGCCCAGGACTAGCGGGGGTCTACGAGCAGTACTTC. This translates into CASSPGLAGVYEQYF. The chain links TRBV12-3 or TRBV12-4 to TRBJ2-7, with TRBD2 matching over 13 bases. CDR3 length: 15 amino acids.

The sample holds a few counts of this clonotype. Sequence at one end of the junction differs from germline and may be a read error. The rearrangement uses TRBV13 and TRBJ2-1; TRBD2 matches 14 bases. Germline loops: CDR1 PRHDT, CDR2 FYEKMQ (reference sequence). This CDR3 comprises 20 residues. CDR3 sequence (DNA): TGTGCCAGCAGCCTAGGGTGGACTAGCGGGAGGTGGAGCTCCTACAATGAGCAGTTCTTC. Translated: CASSLGWTSGRWSSYNEQFF. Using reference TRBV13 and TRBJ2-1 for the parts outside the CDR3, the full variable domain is AAGVIQSPRHLIKEKRETATLKCYPIPRHDTVYWYQQGPGQDPQFLISFYEKMQSDKGSIPDRFSAQQFSDYHSELNMSSLELGDSALYFCASSLGWTSGRWSSYNEQFFGPGTRLTVL.

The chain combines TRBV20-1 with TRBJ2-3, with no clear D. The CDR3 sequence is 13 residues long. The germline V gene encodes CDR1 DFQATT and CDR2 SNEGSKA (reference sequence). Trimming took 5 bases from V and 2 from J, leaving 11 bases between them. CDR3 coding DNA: TGCAGTGCTCCTCCTCCCCACACAGATACGCAGTATTTT. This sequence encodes CSAPPPHTDTQYF.

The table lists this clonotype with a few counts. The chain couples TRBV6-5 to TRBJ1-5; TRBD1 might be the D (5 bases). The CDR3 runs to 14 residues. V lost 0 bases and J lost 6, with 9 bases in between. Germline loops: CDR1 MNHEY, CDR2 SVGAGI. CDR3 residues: CASSYSSGTQPQHF. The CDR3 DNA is TGTGCCAGCAGTTACTCCTCAGGGACTCAGCCCCAGCATTTT.

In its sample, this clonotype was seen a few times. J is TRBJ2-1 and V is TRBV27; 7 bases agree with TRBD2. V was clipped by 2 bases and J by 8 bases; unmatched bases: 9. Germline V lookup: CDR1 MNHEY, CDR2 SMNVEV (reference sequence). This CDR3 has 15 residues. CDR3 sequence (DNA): TGTGCCAGCAGTTTAAAGCGGGACGCTTTGGATGAGCAGTTCTTC. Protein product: CASSLKRDALDEQFF.

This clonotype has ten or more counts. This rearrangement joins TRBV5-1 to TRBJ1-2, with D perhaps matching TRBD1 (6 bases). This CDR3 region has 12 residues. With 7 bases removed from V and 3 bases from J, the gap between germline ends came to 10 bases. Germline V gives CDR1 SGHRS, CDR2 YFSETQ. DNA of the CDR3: TGCGCCAGCTACAGGGAAGACTATGGCTACACCTTC. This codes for CASYREDYGYTF.

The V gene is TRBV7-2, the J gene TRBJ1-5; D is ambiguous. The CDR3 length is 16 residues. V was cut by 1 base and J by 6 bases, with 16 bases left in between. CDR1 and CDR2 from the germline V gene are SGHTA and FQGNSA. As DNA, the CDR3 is TGTGCCAGCAGCTTAGGCTACAGCCCAGAGGGTCAGCCCCAGCATTTT. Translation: CASSLGYSPEGQPQHF. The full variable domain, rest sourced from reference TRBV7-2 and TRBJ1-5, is GAGVSQSPSNKVTEKGKDVELRCDPISGHTALYWYRQSLGQGLEFLIYFQGNSAPDKSGLPSDRFSAERTGGSVSTLTIQRTQQEDSAVYLCASSLGYSPEGQPQHFGDGTRLSIL.

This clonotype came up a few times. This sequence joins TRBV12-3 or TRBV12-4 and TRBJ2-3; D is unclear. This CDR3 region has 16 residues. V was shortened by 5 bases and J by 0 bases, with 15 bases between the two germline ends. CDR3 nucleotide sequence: TGTGCCAGCAGTCCGACGCTGAGTTGGAGCACAGATACGCAGTATTTT. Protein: CASSPTLSWSTDTQYF.

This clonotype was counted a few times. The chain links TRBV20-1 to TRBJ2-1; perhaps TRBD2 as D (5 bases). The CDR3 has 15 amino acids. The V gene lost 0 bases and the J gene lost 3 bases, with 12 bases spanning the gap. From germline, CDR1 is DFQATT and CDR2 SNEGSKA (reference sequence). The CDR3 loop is CSARDPRAIYNEQFF. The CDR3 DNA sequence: TGCAGTGCTAGAGACCCGCGGGCCATCTACAATGAGCAGTTCTTC.

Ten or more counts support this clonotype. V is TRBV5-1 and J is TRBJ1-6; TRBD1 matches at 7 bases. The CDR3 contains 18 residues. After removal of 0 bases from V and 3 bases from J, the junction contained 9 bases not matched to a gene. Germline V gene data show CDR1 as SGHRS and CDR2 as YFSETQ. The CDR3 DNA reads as TGCGCCAGCAGCTTGGCCCTGGAACAGGGGAACTATAATTCACCCCTCCACTTT. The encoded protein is CASSLALEQGNYNSPLHF.